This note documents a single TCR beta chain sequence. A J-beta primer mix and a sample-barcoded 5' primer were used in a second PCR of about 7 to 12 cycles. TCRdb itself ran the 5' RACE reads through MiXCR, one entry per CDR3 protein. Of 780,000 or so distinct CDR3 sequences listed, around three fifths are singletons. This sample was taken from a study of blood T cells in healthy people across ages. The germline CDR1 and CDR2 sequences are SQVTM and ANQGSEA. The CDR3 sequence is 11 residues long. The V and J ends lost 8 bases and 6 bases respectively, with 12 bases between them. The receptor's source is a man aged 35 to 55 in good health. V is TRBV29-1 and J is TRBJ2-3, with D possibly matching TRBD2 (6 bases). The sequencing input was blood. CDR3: CSSLRGDTQYF. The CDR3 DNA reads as TGCAGCTCCCTCCGGGGGGATACGCAGTATTTT.